This T cell receptor beta chain was obtained from a study of T cell clonality in common variable immunodeficiency. Study results and caveats: Compared with controls, CVID subjects had fewer shared TCRbeta clones.

CDR1 and CDR2 from the germline V gene are GTSNPN and SVGIG (reference sequence). The ends were cut back, 3 bases at V and 4 bases at J, with 16 bases in the middle. This CDR3 comprises 15 residues. Clones were sequenced by immunoSEQ multiplex PCR, and TCRdb holds only the in-frame ones, with some missing. The counts give 50,000 to 60,000 clones, none of them seen only once; around 0.8% is held by the top ten. This clone has a count of ten or more. Its antigen is as yet unknown. The sequence runs out 3 residues before the end of the CDR3; the remainder is reconstructed from the germline J gene. Within the sample, other DNA sequences also encode this same CDR3. Heparinized whole blood, roughly 5 to 8 ml, came from each donor.

The TCR originated in a person aged 18-70 years in good health. Sequencing was carried out using peripheral blood mononuclear cells. The rearrangement joins TRBV30 to TRBJ1-3, with D uncertain. The sequenced part of the CDR3 DNA is TGTGCCTGGAGGCCGATGACATTAGGAGGAAACACC. Protein sequence: CAWRPMTLGGNT. The whole CDR3 sequence is CAWRPMTLGGNTIYF.